One and the same sample provided the 32 T cell receptor beta chains below, sequenced in a study of tumor and adjacent non-tumor tissue in lung cancer. Three rounds of nested PCR, following a modified ARM-PCR protocol, produced the TCRbeta library. TCRdb recomputed calls from the multiplex PCR reads with MiXCR, one row per CDR3 protein. The sample contains approximately 90,000 distinct CDR3 sequences, just over 65% of which appear only once. No cell sorting was done before RNA was extracted from the tissue. Sequenced input: lung tumor tissue. The receptors stem from a man aged 55 to 70 with non-small cell lung cancer.

The chain employs TRBV6-2 or TRBV6-3 and TRBJ1-3; no clear D. V lost 2 bases, J lost 7 bases, and 12 bases lay in between. The CDR3 runs to 14 residues. Germline lookup yields CDR1 MNHEY and CDR2 SVGEGT. The CDR3 is CASSYRGHFNTIYF. In DNA, the CDR3 is TGTGCCAGCAGTTACAGAGGGCACTTCAACACCATATATTTT.

The chain combines TRBV29-1 with TRBJ2-1; D may correspond to TRBD1 or TRBD2 (5 bases each). The V end was cut by 7 bases, the J end by 9 bases, with 28 bases between. This CDR3 is 16 amino acids long. Germline V gene sequence: CDR1 SQVTM, CDR2 ANQGSEA. The CDR3 DNA is TGCAGCGCTAACGGGACCACACATGGTGGCATGGGTGAGCAGTTCTTC. It codes for CSANGTTHGGMGEQFF.

This clonotype was recorded at least ten times. The CDR3 DNA reads as TGTGCCAGCAGCGGACAGGGGGCTGGGAACACTGAAGCTTTCTTT. Translation gives CASSGQGAGNTEAFF. The chain combines TRBV5-4 with TRBJ1-1, with TRBD1 identical over 11 bases. Germline assignment: CDR1 SGHNT and CDR2 YYREEE (reference sequence). The CDR3 spans 15 residues. V lost 4 bases to trimming and J lost 1 base; unmatched junction nucleotides: 3. Using reference TRBV5-4 and TRBJ1-1 for the parts outside the CDR3, the full variable domain is ETGVTQSPTHLIKTRGQQVTLRCSSQSGHNTVSWYQQALGQGPQFIFQYYREEENGRGNFPPRFSGLQFPNYSSELNVNALELDDSALYLCASSGQGAGNTEAFFGQGTRLTVV.

The chain is built from TRBV6-2 or TRBV6-3 and TRBJ2-1, with TRBD2 matching over 7 bases. The germline V gene encodes CDR1 MNHEY and CDR2 SVGEGT. Unmatched junction bases numbered 6, after V lost 0 bases and J lost 4 bases. The CDR3 runs to 16 residues. The CDR3 DNA reads as TGTGCCAGCAGTTACTCGGCCGGGAGGCTGTACAATGAGCAGTTCTTC. Its translation is CASSYSAGRLYNEQFF.

The chain links TRBV5-6 to TRBJ2-1; 9 bases match TRBD1. The germline V gene encodes CDR1 SGHDT and CDR2 YYEEEE. Trimming removed 4 bases from V and 2 bases from J; junction bases left unmatched: 4. CDR3 size: 15 residues. The DNA for the CDR3 is TGTGCCAGCAGCGAGACAGGGGGAGCCTACAATGAGCAGTTCTTC. It encodes CASSETGGAYNEQFF.

This clonotype was seen once. The rearrangement joins TRBV10-3 to TRBJ2-2; D call uncertain. V was shortened by 2 bases and J by 1 base, with 5 bases between the two germline ends. The length of the CDR3 is 14 residues. The germline gives CDR1 ENHRY, CDR2 SYGVKD. CDR3 DNA: TGTGCCATCAGTGAGAGACAGAACACCGGGGAGCTGTTTTTT. The encoded protein is CAISERQNTGELFF.

This clonotype was detected many times. This chain joins TRBV5-1 and TRBJ2-5; D may match TRBD1 or TRBD2 (5 bases each). CDR3 length equals 16 residues. The V gene lost 3 bases and the J gene lost 1 base, with 16 bases spanning the gap. CDR1 is SGHRS and CDR2 is YFSETQ in the germline V gene. CDR3 in amino acids: CASSSSTGRSQETQYF. The CDR3 DNA sequence: TGCGCCAGCAGCTCGTCCACGGGACGCTCCCAAGAGACCCAGTACTTC.

Notes on this clonotype: This clone may be a read error of a much larger clone one base away. The V gene is TRBV12-3 or TRBV12-4, the J gene TRBJ2-5; 9 bases agree with TRBD2. This CDR3 has 14 residues. Trimming cost V 6 bases and J 5 bases; bases outside gene matches: 7. The CDR3 spells CASRARGGWETQYF. For the CDR3, the DNA is TGTGCCAGCAGAGCGCGGGGGGGCTGGGAGACCCAGTACTTC.

The chain links TRBV4-1 to TRBJ2-3; 7 bases fit TRBD1. Germline V gives CDR1 MGHRA, CDR2 YSYEKL. V gave up 0 bases and J gave up 15 bases; unmatched junction bases: 21. This CDR3 is 17 amino acids long. CDR3 amino acids: CASSQDPTGVFTDMHYF. The CDR3 coding sequence is TGCGCCAGCAGCCAAGATCCCACAGGGGTGTTCACAGATATGCACTATTTT.

This clonotype was counted at least ten times. This rearrangement joins TRBV6-5 to TRBJ2-7; D might be TRBD2 (5 bases). Trimming took off 4 bases at V and 2 bases at J, with 21 bases between the two ends. Germline loops: CDR1 MNHEY, CDR2 SVGAGI. The CDR3 length is 17 residues. CDR3 amino acids: CASSSLRTHFLPYEQYF. The CDR3 DNA follows: TGTGCCAGCAGTTCCTTACGGACTCATTTTCTTCCCTACGAGCAGTACTTC.

There are a few counts of this clonotype. At one end, the junction sequence differs from germline, possibly due to a read error. The chain couples TRBV6-5 to TRBJ2-4; TRBD2 matches at 7 bases. CDR1 is MNHEY and CDR2 is SVGAGI in the germline V gene. CDR3 length equals 13 residues. Here the CDR3 reads CTSSYGTKNIQYF. The CDR3 DNA follows: TGTACCAGCAGTTACGGGACTAAAAACATTCAGTATTTC.

This clonotype has just a few counts. Given a much more abundant clone one base away, this may be a read error. The conserved closing phenylalanine or tryptophan is absent in this CDR3, likely reflecting a read error. The rearrangement links TRBV6-1 to TRBJ2-5, with D tentatively TRBD1 or TRBD2 (5 bases each). The germline V gene encodes CDR1 MNHNS and CDR2 SASEGT. CDR3 length: 16 residues. Trimming took 7 bases from V and 5 from J, leaving 23 bases between them. The CDR3: CASNPWPGPESETQYL. The CDR3 DNA sequence: TGTGCCAGCAACCCGTGGCCGGGGCCCGAGTCTGAGACCCAGTACCTC.

Note on this clonotype: This may stem from a read error, because a much larger clone lies one nucleotide away. A read error is likely, as this CDR3 ends without the conserved phenylalanine or tryptophan. The V and J genes are TRBV29-1 and TRBJ2-5, with 7 bases that match TRBD2. Germline V lookup: CDR1 SQVTM, CDR2 ANQGSEA. J gave up 2 bases and V 4 bases, and 7 bases lay outside the gene matches. The CDR3 spans 14 residues. CDR3 protein: CSVAGGSGQETQYL. In DNA, the CDR3 is TGCAGCGTTGCCGGGGGGTCGGGACAAGAGACCCAGTACCTC.

About this clonotype: No conserved phenylalanine or tryptophan is present at the end of the CDR3, so a read error is the likely explanation. The rearrangement joins TRBV5-6 to TRBJ1-1; D not resolved. V was shortened by 2 bases and J by 5 bases, with 16 bases between the two germline ends. Germline CDR1 reads SGHDT; CDR2 reads YYEEEE. CDR3 length: 15 residues. The CDR3 nucleotides are TGTGCCAGCAGCTTCAACTGGGTGGGGAGGACTGAAGCTTTCCTT. It encodes CASSFNWVGRTEAFL.

Concerning this clonotype: Germline and junction disagree at one end, which may indicate a read error. This chain links TRBV6-2 or TRBV6-3 with TRBJ2-1, with TRBD2 identical over 8 bases. The CDR3 length is 20 residues. Per the germline V gene, CDR1 is MNHEY and CDR2 is SVGEGT. CDR3 DNA sequence: TGTGCCAGCAGTAACGGACTAGCTGGAGTTAGTCAAAGCTCCTATAATGAGCAGTTCTTC. It is translated as CASSNGLAGVSQSSYNEQFF.

As concerns this clonotype: It may be a read error: a sequence one base away is much more abundant. V is TRBV30 and J is TRBJ1-6, with TRBD1 as a possible D gene (5 bases). The CDR3 has 14 amino acids. CDR1 is GTSNPN, CDR2 SVGIG, per germline (reference sequence). Trimming took 0 bases from V and 9 from J, leaving 12 bases between them. Here the CDR3 DNA reads TGTGCCTGGAGTGTAGGGCGGGGGAGTTCACCCCTCCACTTT. Translating it yields CAWSVGRGSSPLHF.

The V call is TRBV25-1, the J call TRBJ1-1; 7 bases line up with TRBD1. The V gene end was trimmed by 5 bases and the J gene end by 11 bases; junction bases not matched to a gene: 8. Germline loops: CDR1 MGHDK, CDR2 SYGVNS. The CDR3 contains 12 residues. The CDR3 region is CASSHTGVDAFF. In DNA, the CDR3 is TGTGCCAGCAGTCACACAGGGGTGGATGCTTTCTTT. Supplemented by reference TRBV25-1 and TRBJ1-1, the full variable domain reads EADIYQTPRYLVIGTGKKITLECSQTMGHDKMYWYQQDPGMELHLIHYSYGVNSTEKGDLSSESTVSRIRTEHFPLTLESARPSHTSQYLCASSHTGVDAFFGQGTRLTVV.

This chain connects TRBV5-1 to TRBJ2-3; 9 bases fit TRBD2. CDR1 and CDR2 from the germline V gene are SGHRS and YFSETQ. The V and J ends lost 7 bases and 2 bases, in that order; junction bases with no gene match: 11. The CDR3 consists of 16 residues. The CDR3 coding sequence is TGCGCCAGCGTCTCTGGACTAGCGTGGACCACAGATACGCAGTATTTT. Its protein is CASVSGLAWTTDTQYF.

As regards this clonotype: The conserved phenylalanine or tryptophan is not found at the CDR3 terminus, so this likely reflects a read error. The DNA is omitted, as the CDR3 cannot be located on it reliably, and the CDR3 follows TCRdb's listing. The chain has TRBV6-5 and TRBJ1-1. The CDR3 totals 13 residues, both ends included. CDR1 and CDR2 (germline): MNHEY, SVGAGI. CDR3 sequence reads: CATQIEMNTEALL.

This clonotype was detected once. Relative to the germline gene, one junction end is altered; a read error may explain this. This chain links TRBV11-1 with TRBJ1-1; D is unresolved. The CDR3 spans 13 residues. The germline V gene has CDR1 SGHAT and CDR2 FQDESV (reference sequence). The CDR3 sequence: CDSTRSQSTEAFF. The CDR3 nucleotides read TGTGACAGCACCCGGTCCCAGAGCACTGAAGCTTTCTTT. The full variable domain, rest sourced from reference TRBV11-1 and TRBJ1-1, is EAEVAQSPRYKITEKSQAVAFWCDPISGHATLYWYRQILGQGPELLVQFQDESVVDDSQLPKDRFSAERLKGVDSTLKIQPAELGDSAMYLCDSTRSQSTEAFFGQGTRLTVV.

In the case of this clonotype: Relative to the germline gene, one junction end is altered; a read error may explain this. The chain couples TRBV29-1 to TRBJ1-2; 11 nucleotides align to TRBD1. Germline values: CDR1 SQVTM, CDR2 ANQGSEA. The CDR3 runs 13 residues. The CDR3 loop is CSVEDRGLSCYTF. CDR3 in DNA: TGCAGCGTTGAGGACAGGGGGCTTTCTTGCTACACATTC.

To note about this clonotype: Because it lacks the conserved phenylalanine or tryptophan at the end, this CDR3 is likely a read error. The chain carries TRBV4-1 and TRBJ2-2; TRBD2 aligns across 12 bases. The germline V gene encodes CDR1 MGHRA and CDR2 YSYEKL. There are 16 residues in the CDR3. CDR3 residues: CANSRLAGDDTGELFS. The CDR3 nucleotides read TGCGCCAACAGCAGACTAGCGGGAGATGACACCGGGGAGCTGTTTTCT.

About this clonotype: This may be a read error: a much more frequent sequence differs by one nucleotide. The chain uses TRBV5-1 and TRBJ1-2, with 7 positions matching TRBD1. This CDR3 has 13 residues. CDR1 and CDR2 from the germline V gene are SGHRS and YFSETQ. Here the CDR3 reads CACSPDRVAGYTF. Here the CDR3 DNA reads TGCGCCTGCAGCCCCGACAGGGTAGCTGGCTACACCTTC.

This rearrangement joins TRBV6-1 to TRBJ2-7; D is unresolved. The CDR3 length is 12 residues. Germline V gene data show CDR1 as MNHNS and CDR2 as SASEGT. V was shortened by 6 bases and J by 7 bases, with 13 bases between the two germline ends. The CDR3 nucleotides are TGTGCCAGCAGCGCTACGTTTTATGAGCAGTACTTC. Protein product: CASSATFYEQYF.

As concerns this clonotype: This may come from a read error, since a much larger clone is one base off. The chain couples TRBV20-1 to TRBJ1-6, with D tentatively TRBD1 (5 bases). The CDR3 is 12 amino acids. Deletions cut 8 bases from V and 8 bases from J, with 13 bases between. Germline V gene lookup returns CDR1 DFQATT and CDR2 SNEGSKA (reference sequence). The CDR3 nucleotides read TGCAGTACTAAGCAGGGCGATTCACCCCTCCACTTT. It specifies CSTKQGDSPLHF.

About this clonotype itself: This may come from a read error, since a much larger clone is one base off. The V call is TRBV28, the J call TRBJ2-5; 8 bases match TRBD2. This CDR3 comprises 13 residues. Germline CDR1 and CDR2: MDHEN and SYDVKM. CDR3 DNA: TGTGCCAGCAGACTAGCGGCCCAAGAGACCCTGTACTTC. Residues: CASRLAAQETLYF. Variable domain in full (rest from reference TRBV28 and TRBJ2-5): DVKVTQSSRYLVKRTGEKVFLECVQDMDHENMFWYRQDPGLGLRLIYFSYDVKMKEKGDIPEGYSVSREKKERFSLILESASTNQTSMYLCASRLAAQETLYFGPGTRLLVL.

As regards this clonotype: Relative to the germline gene, one junction end is altered; a read error may explain this. The chain combines TRBV6-5 with TRBJ2-7; a weak D match, TRBD2 (6 bases). Germline values: CDR1 MNHEY, CDR2 SVGAGI. This CDR3 region has 15 residues. The CDR3 DNA is TGTGCCAGCCGTTACGGCGCGGGAAGGAGGGGCGAGCAGTACTTC. Residues: CASRYGAGRRGEQYF.

Many counts were recorded for this clonotype. This chain uses TRBV6-1 with TRBJ2-1, with 10 bases fitting TRBD2. The CDR3 runs 15 residues. The germline V gene has CDR1 MNHNS and CDR2 SASEGT. V shed 4 bases, J shed 4 bases, and the junction held 4 bases outside the gene matches. CDR3 bases: TGTGCCAGCAGTGCCTCTAGCGGGGGTTACAATGAGCAGTTCTTC. Translating gives CASSASSGGYNEQFF.

The chain combines TRBV20-1 with TRBJ2-7, with D unresolved. The CDR3 consists of 13 residues. V was cut by 6 bases and J by 6 bases, with 18 bases left in between. Germline values: CDR1 DFQATT, CDR2 SNEGSKA (reference sequence). The CDR3 spells CSAKPELCPEQYF. The CDR3 DNA sequence: TGCAGTGCCAAACCCGAATTGTGCCCCGAGCAGTACTTC.

In this sample, this clonotype turned up once. The chain recombines TRBV20-1 with TRBJ1-1; D possibly corresponds to TRBD1 (5 bases). The CDR3 is made up of 12 amino acids. CDR1 DFQATT and CDR2 SNEGSKA come from the germline V gene (reference sequence). In DNA, the CDR3 is TGCAGCGGCTCGAGGGGGAACACTGAAGCTTTCTTT. The encoded protein is CSGSRGNTEAFF.

For this clonotype: A single base separates this from a much larger clone, so it may be a read error. CDR3 protein: CSANLGDKQFF. The CDR3 DNA reads TGCAGTGCTAATTTGGGGGATAAGCAGTTCTTC. The chain carries TRBV20-1 and TRBJ2-1; D may be TRBD1 or TRBD2 (5 bases each). The V end was cut by 4 bases, the J end by 11 bases, with 12 bases between. This CDR3 spans 11 amino acids. In germline, CDR1 is DFQATT, CDR2 SNEGSKA (reference sequence).

As to this clonotype: It may be a read error: a sequence one base away is much more abundant. V and J are TRBV7-9 and TRBJ2-2; D call uncertain. Germline V gives CDR1 SEHNR, CDR2 FQNEAQ (reference sequence). This CDR3 has 15 amino acids. V lost 4 bases to trimming and J lost 2 bases, with 11 bases between them. CDR3 DNA sequence: TGTGCCAGCAGCTATTGGATAGCTAACACCGGGGAGCTGTTTTTT. It codes for CASSYWIANTGELFF.